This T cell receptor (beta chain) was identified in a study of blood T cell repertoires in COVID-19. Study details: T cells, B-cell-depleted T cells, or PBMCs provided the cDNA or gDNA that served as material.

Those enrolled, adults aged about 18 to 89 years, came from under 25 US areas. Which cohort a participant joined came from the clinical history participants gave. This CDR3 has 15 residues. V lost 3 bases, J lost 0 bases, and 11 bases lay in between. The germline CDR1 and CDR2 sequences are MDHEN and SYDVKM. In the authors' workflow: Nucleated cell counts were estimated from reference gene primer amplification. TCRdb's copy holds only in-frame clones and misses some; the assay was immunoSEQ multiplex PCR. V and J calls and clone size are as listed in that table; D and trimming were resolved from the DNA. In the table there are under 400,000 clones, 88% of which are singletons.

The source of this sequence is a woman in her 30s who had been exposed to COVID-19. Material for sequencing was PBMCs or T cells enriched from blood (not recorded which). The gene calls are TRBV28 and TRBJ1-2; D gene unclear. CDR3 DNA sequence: TGTGCCAGCAGTTTCCCGGCGGGAGCTAACTATGGCTACACCTTC. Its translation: CASSFPAGANYGYTF.